The entry below gives a single TCR beta chain sequence along with its context. The CDR3 sequence is 15 residues long. CDR1 is KGHSH, CDR2 LQKENI, per germline. Trimming took off 2 bases at V and 2 bases at J, with 10 bases between the two ends. Sequencing used immunoSEQ multiplex PCR; TCRdb keeps in-frame clones, though not all of them. Among 58,000 or so clones listed, approximately 84% were seen once. The sample is drawn from a study of technical replicates of blood from a few donors. This chain connects TRBV18 to TRBJ1-3, with a weak D call TRBD1 (6 bases). Material for sequencing was PBMCs. The clonotype comes from a human donor in good health. Some clones in this sample may be carry-over from other donors' samples. The CDR3 coding sequence is TGTGCCAGCTCACCATACACAGGGCCTGGAAACACCATATATTTT. Its protein product is CASSPYTGPGNTIYF. Based on the CDR3 plus reference TRBV18 and TRBJ1-3, the full variable domain is NAGVMQNPRHLVRRRGQEARLRCSPMKGHSHVYWYRQLPEEGLKFMVYLQKENIIDESGMPKERFSAEFPKEGPSILRIQQVVRGDSAAYFCASSPYTGPGNTIYFGEGSWLTVV.